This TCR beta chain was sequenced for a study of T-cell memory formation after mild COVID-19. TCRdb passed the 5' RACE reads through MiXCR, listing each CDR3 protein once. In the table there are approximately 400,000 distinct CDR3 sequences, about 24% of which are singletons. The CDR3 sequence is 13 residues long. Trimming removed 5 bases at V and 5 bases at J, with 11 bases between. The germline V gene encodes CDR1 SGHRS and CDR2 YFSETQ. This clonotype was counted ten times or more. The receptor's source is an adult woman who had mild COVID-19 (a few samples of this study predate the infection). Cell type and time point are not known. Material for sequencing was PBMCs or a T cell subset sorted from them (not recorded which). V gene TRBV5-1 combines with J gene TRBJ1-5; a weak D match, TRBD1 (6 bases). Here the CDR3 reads CASRPGVDQPQHF. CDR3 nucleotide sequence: TGCGCCAGCAGGCCAGGGGTGGATCAGCCCCAGCATTTT.